These 14 T cell receptor beta chains came from one sample sequenced in a study of blood T cell repertoires in COVID-19. Profiled with immunoSEQ multiplex PCR; TCRdb holds only in-frame clones, not every one. The sample consists of 200,000 to 250,000 clones, 83% of them appearing once. The sequenced sample was peripheral blood. The origin of the receptors is a woman aged 30 to 39 with COVID-19, enrolled during active disease.

The chain is built from TRBV6-4 and TRBJ2-3; 10 nucleotides align to TRBD2. The CDR3 spans 16 residues. The germline V gene has CDR1 MRHNA and CDR2 SNTAGT. Trimming at V came to 4 bases and at J to 3 bases, leaving 7 bases not matched to a gene. As DNA, the CDR3 is TGTGCCAGCAGTGGAGGGGCTAGCGGGGGTACAGATACGCAGTATTTT. Translation gives CASSGGASGGTDTQYF.

The chain joins TRBV7-3 to TRBJ2-2, with TRBD1 matching 7 bases. Germline CDR1 is SGHTA and CDR2 is FQGTGA. The V segment lost 2 bases and the J segment 2 bases; nucleotides outside the gene matches: 2. CDR3 length: 15 residues. CDR3 nucleotide sequence: TGTGCCAGCAGCTTACGACAGGGTAACACCGGGGAGCTGTTTTTT. Protein product: CASSLRQGNTGELFF.

CDR3 DNA: TGCGCCAGCAGCTTTACAGGGGGAACTGAAGCTTTCTTT. Protein product: CASSFTGGTEAFF. This rearrangement joins TRBV5-1 to TRBJ1-1, with 8 bases aligning to TRBD1. Germline CDR1 and CDR2: SGHRS and YFSETQ. Trimming at V came to 2 bases and at J to 5 bases, leaving 2 bases not matched to a gene. The CDR3 has 13 residues.

This chain uses TRBV7-9 with TRBJ2-7, with 9 bases fitting TRBD1. Unmatched junction bases numbered 11, after V lost 5 bases and J lost 3 bases. In germline, CDR1 is SEHNR, CDR2 FQNEAQ (reference sequence). The CDR3 runs to 16 residues. The DNA of the CDR3 is TGTGCCAGCAGCAGATTACCGGGACAGGGTAGCTACGAGCAGTACTTC. This sequence encodes CASSRLPGQGSYEQYF.

This clone was counted between two and nine times. V and J are TRBV5-1 and TRBJ1-1, with 7 positions matching TRBD1. CDR1 SGHRS and CDR2 YFSETQ come from the germline V gene. The CDR3 loop spans 16 amino acids. The J segment lost 7 bases and the V segment lost 4 bases, leaving 16 bases of the junction unmatched. For the CDR3, the DNA is TGCGCCAGCAGCCCCGACGCCGGACCGGGACAGCGTGAAGCTTTCTTT. Amino acids: CASSPDAGPGQREAFF. The full variable domain, in which reference TRBV5-1 and TRBJ1-1 provide the parts outside the CDR3, is KAGVTQTPRYLIKTRGQQVTLSCSPISGHRSVSWYQQTPGQGLQFLFEYFSETQRNKGNFPGRFSGRQFSNSRSEMNVSTLELGDSALYLCASSPDAGPGQREAFFGQGTRLTVV.

The genes are TRBV30 and TRBJ2-7; D is unresolved. V was trimmed by 0 bases and J by 6 bases, leaving 15 bases between them. Germline values: CDR1 GTSNPN, CDR2 SVGIG (reference sequence). The CDR3 loop spans 14 amino acids. CDR3 in amino acids: CAWSVPGLALEQYF. The CDR3 DNA reads TGTGCCTGGAGTGTACCTGGCCTGGCCCTCGAGCAGTACTTC.

The chain uses TRBV6-5 and TRBJ2-2; 7 positions match TRBD2. The length of the CDR3 is 16 residues. Trimming removed 0 bases from V and 4 bases from J; junction bases left unmatched: 5. In germline, CDR1 is MNHEY, CDR2 SVGAGI. Here the CDR3 reads CASSYSKGLTTGELFF. In DNA, the CDR3 is TGTGCCAGCAGTTACTCGAAGGGACTAACCACCGGGGAGCTGTTTTTT.

This chain connects TRBV27 to TRBJ2-7; tentatively, D is TRBD2 (6 bases). CDR1 is MNHEY and CDR2 is SMNVEV in the germline V gene (reference sequence). The CDR3 has 16 amino acids. V was pared by 1 base and J by 2 bases, with 15 bases between. CDR3 residues: CASSLFRGISTYEQYF. CDR3 coding DNA: TGTGCCAGCAGTTTATTCCGCGGGATTTCGACCTACGAGCAGTACTTC.

The genes are TRBV18 and TRBJ2-1; 11 bases are a match to TRBD2. J was trimmed by 1 base and V by 5 bases; bases with no gene match: 4. The CDR3 spans 16 residues. The germline CDR1 and CDR2 sequences are KGHSH and LQKENI. CDR3 protein: CASSSASGRSYNEQFF. CDR3 nucleotide sequence: TGTGCCAGCTCATCCGCTAGCGGGAGGTCCTACAATGAGCAGTTCTTC.

J is TRBJ2-6 and V is TRBV28; the match to TRBD1 covers 8 bases. Germline CDR1 is MDHEN and CDR2 is SYDVKM. J gave up 2 bases and V 5 bases, and 2 bases lay outside the gene matches. The CDR3 totals 15 residues. CDR3 nucleotide sequence: TGTGCCAGCAGTGGCAGGGGGCCTGGGGCCAACGTCCTGACTTTC. This encodes CASSGRGPGANVLTF.

This chain uses TRBV7-8 with TRBJ2-7; D uncertain. Between the trimmed V and J ends, which lost 3 bases and 2 bases, there was a span of 17 bases. Germline loops: CDR1 SGHVS, CDR2 FQNEAQ. The CDR3 extends over 16 amino acids. CDR3 loop: CASSFYGQVLTYEQYF. CDR3 coding DNA: TGTGCCAGCAGCTTTTATGGGCAGGTCCTGACCTACGAGCAGTACTTC.

The rearrangement uses TRBV18 and TRBJ2-7, with D maybe TRBD1 (5 bases). In germline, CDR1 is KGHSH, CDR2 LQKENI. There are 14 residues in the CDR3. V dropped 6 bases and J dropped 1 base, with 13 bases sitting between them. CDR3 coding DNA: TGTGCCAGCTCCGGGCAGGGTCAATCCTACGAGCAGTACTTC. Protein: CASSGQGQSYEQYF. Looking up the rest from reference TRBV18 and TRBJ2-7 gives the full variable domain: NAGVMQNPRHLVRRRGQEARLRCSPMKGHSHVYWYRQLPEEGLKFMVYLQKENIIDESGMPKERFSAEFPKEGPSILRIQQVVRGDSAAYFCASSGQGQSYEQYFGPGTRLTVT.

This sequence joins TRBV19 and TRBJ1-5; maybe TRBD1 (5 bases). The CDR3 totals 13 residues. Trimming shortened V by 8 bases and J by 4 bases, and 12 bases separated the two germline ends. Germline CDR1 is LNHDA and CDR2 is SQIVND (reference sequence). The CDR3 reads CASAGHRNQPQHF. The DNA of the CDR3 is TGTGCCAGTGCCGGACACCGGAATCAGCCCCAGCATTTT.

About this clone: Its ends do not fully match the called genes, so a read error is possible. This chain links TRBV27 with TRBJ2-5; unclear D gene. The germline V gene has CDR1 MNHEY and CDR2 SMNVEV (reference sequence). The CDR3 is made up of 13 amino acids. As DNA, the CDR3 is TGTGCCAGCAGTTTAGCCACTCGAGAGGCCCAGTACTTC. Protein product: CASSLATREAQYF.